The 15 T cell receptor beta chains reported below all come from one sample, sequenced in a study of somatic mutations in cytotoxic T cells in rheumatoid arthritis. Clones were read by immunoSEQ multiplex PCR, and TCRdb kept only the in-frame ones, dropping some. In the table there are 15,000 to 20,000 clones, 85% of which are singletons. Sequences were obtained from CD8+ T cells sorted from blood. These receptors all come from a woman between 35 and 50 years old with rheumatoid arthritis.

This clone turned up a few times. This rearrangement joins TRBV10-3 to TRBJ1-2; no clear D. The CDR3 is 14 residues long. Germline lookup yields CDR1 ENHRY and CDR2 SYGVKD. Trimming shortened V by 0 bases and J by 8 bases, and 13 bases separated the two germline ends. The CDR3, as DNA: TGTGCCATCAGTGAGTCCTACGGGTTGGAGGGCTACACCTTC. This translates into CAISESYGLEGYTF.

The CDR3 DNA reads TGCGCCAGCAGCTTTGGGTCTTCCGGGGGATACGAGCAGTACTTC. As protein: CASSFGSSGGYEQYF. This chain connects TRBV5-1 to TRBJ2-7; TRBD2 might be the D (6 bases). Trimming took 2 bases from V and 4 from J, leaving 16 bases between them. The CDR3 spans 15 residues. The germline V gene has CDR1 SGHRS and CDR2 YFSETQ. Looking up the rest from reference TRBV5-1 and TRBJ2-7 gives the full variable domain: KAGVTQTPRYLIKTRGQQVTLSCSPISGHRSVSWYQQTPGQGLQFLFEYFSETQRNKGNFPGRFSGRQFSNSRSEMNVSTLELGDSALYLCASSFGSSGGYEQYFGPGTRLTVT.

The V call is TRBV4-1, the J call TRBJ2-2; TRBD2 agrees at 8 bases. The CDR3 has 16 residues. Losses at the gene ends were 1 base for V and 7 bases for J; bases not matched to a gene: 8. Germline V gene sequence: CDR1 MGHRA, CDR2 YSYEKL. The CDR3 DNA reads as TGCGCCAGCAGCCAAGGGGGAGCGGGAGTTTACGGGGAGCTGTTTTTT. Encoded protein: CASSQGGAGVYGELFF.

The chain recombines TRBV2 with TRBJ2-3; 15 nucleotides match TRBD2. Germline CDR1 reads SNHLY; CDR2 reads FYNNEI. The CDR3 has 16 residues. V lost 7 bases and J lost 0; bases outside the gene matches: 2. The CDR3 sequence: CASKGTSGGSTDTQYF. The DNA of the CDR3 is TGTGCCAGCAAGGGGACTAGCGGGGGGAGCACAGATACGCAGTATTTT. Together with reference TRBV2 and TRBJ2-3, the CDR3 gives the full variable domain: EPEVTQTPSHQVTQMGQEVILRCVPISNHLYFYWYRQILGQKVEFLVSFYNNEISEKSEIFDDQFSVERPDGSNFTLKIRSTKLEDSAMYFCASKGTSGGSTDTQYFGPGTRLTVL.

The chain is built from TRBV5-4 and TRBJ1-2, with TRBD1 identical over 8 bases. CDR3 length: 13 residues. Germline assignment: CDR1 SGHNT and CDR2 YYREEE (reference sequence). V lost 2 bases and J lost 8; bases outside the gene matches: 5. In DNA, the CDR3 is TGTGCCAGCAGCTTCACAGGGGGGGAAGGCTACACCTTC. Protein product: CASSFTGGEGYTF.

The chain couples TRBV7-2 to TRBJ1-2; no firm D call. Trimming took off 5 bases at V and 7 bases at J, with 14 bases between the two ends. Germline lookup yields CDR1 SGHTA and CDR2 FQGNSA. This CDR3 has 13 residues. DNA for the CDR3: TGTGCCAGCAGCCTCGGTCCCTCAGGTGGCTACACCTTC. Its protein is CASSLGPSGGYTF.

The V call is TRBV27, the J call TRBJ2-1, with D unresolved. The CDR3 length is 11 residues. Deletions cut 6 bases from V and 4 bases from J, with 4 bases between. The germline CDR1 and CDR2 sequences are MNHEY and SMNVEV (reference sequence). CDR3: CASSGYNEQFF. The CDR3 DNA follows: TGTGCCAGCAGCGGGTACAATGAGCAGTTCTTC.

The V call is TRBV18, the J call TRBJ1-2; D remains unclear. The V gene lost 3 bases and the J gene lost 0 bases, with 5 bases spanning the gap. Germline lookup yields CDR1 KGHSH and CDR2 LQKENI. CDR3 length: 13 residues. CDR3 loop: CASSPEANYGYTF. In nucleotides, the CDR3 is TGTGCCAGCTCACCGGAGGCTAACTATGGCTACACCTTC.

The chain recombines TRBV13 with TRBJ2-7; TRBD2 aligns across 8 bases. V lost 4 bases to trimming and J lost 5 bases; unmatched junction nucleotides: 13. Germline lookup yields CDR1 PRHDT and CDR2 FYEKMQ (reference sequence). The CDR3 is made up of 16 amino acids. In nucleotides, the CDR3 is TGTGCCAGCAGCTCACCCCCCGGGGGGGCCGGAAACGAGCAGTACTTC. This codes for CASSSPPGGAGNEQYF.

The chain is built from TRBV4-1 and TRBJ2-7; TRBD2 aligns across 10 bases. With 2 bases clipped from V and 1 base from J, the junction kept 2 bases outside the gene matches. CDR1 and CDR2 (germline): MGHRA, YSYEKL. This CDR3 has 15 residues. The CDR3 is CASSQTSGVSYEQYF. CDR3 nucleotides: TGCGCCAGCAGCCAAACTAGCGGGGTGTCCTACGAGCAGTACTTC.

V gene TRBV19 combines with J gene TRBJ1-6, with 7 bases matching TRBD1. This CDR3 has 14 residues. Germline CDR1 and CDR2: LNHDA and SQIVND (reference sequence). V was pared by 5 bases and J by 5 bases, with 3 bases of the junction left unmatched. In DNA, the CDR3 is TGTGCCAGTAGTCATCAGGGGGATAATTCACCCCTCCACTTT. This translates into CASSHQGDNSPLHF.

The genes are TRBV9 and TRBJ2-1; 9 bases match TRBD1. CDR1 is SGDLS, CDR2 YYNGEE, per germline. V trimming: 0 bases; J trimming: 3 bases; junction bases outside the gene matches: 1. The CDR3 totals 15 residues. The CDR3 reads CASSVGDRVYNEQFF. Here the CDR3 DNA reads TGTGCCAGCAGCGTAGGGGACAGGGTCTACAATGAGCAGTTCTTC.

This chain uses TRBV5-1 with TRBJ2-3; 7 bases line up with TRBD1. J lost 0 bases, V lost 4 bases, and 2 bases had no gene match. Germline lookup yields CDR1 SGHRS and CDR2 YFSETQ. The CDR3 is 14 amino acids. CDR3: CASSLGQSTDTQYF. DNA for the CDR3: TGCGCCAGCAGCCTGGGACAGAGCACAGATACGCAGTATTTT.

The rearrangement uses TRBV7-9 and TRBJ2-2; D is unresolved. Trimming pared 4 bases from V and 4 bases from J, leaving 19 bases between. This CDR3 is 17 amino acids long. In germline, CDR1 is SEHNR, CDR2 FQNEAQ (reference sequence). The CDR3 region has the DNA TGTGCCAGCAGCTCCGCTGTGGTGGCTAGGAGCACCGGGGAGCTGTTTTTT. This sequence encodes CASSSAVVARSTGELFF.

V is TRBV4-1 and J is TRBJ1-1, with D unclear. The CDR3 runs to 15 residues. The V gene's germline CDR1 is MGHRA and CDR2 YSYEKL. V was trimmed by 1 base and J by 4 bases, leaving 13 bases between them. The CDR3 loop reads CASSQVLEGITEAFF. The CDR3 DNA sequence: TGCGCCAGCAGCCAAGTTCTGGAGGGAATCACTGAAGCTTTCTTT.